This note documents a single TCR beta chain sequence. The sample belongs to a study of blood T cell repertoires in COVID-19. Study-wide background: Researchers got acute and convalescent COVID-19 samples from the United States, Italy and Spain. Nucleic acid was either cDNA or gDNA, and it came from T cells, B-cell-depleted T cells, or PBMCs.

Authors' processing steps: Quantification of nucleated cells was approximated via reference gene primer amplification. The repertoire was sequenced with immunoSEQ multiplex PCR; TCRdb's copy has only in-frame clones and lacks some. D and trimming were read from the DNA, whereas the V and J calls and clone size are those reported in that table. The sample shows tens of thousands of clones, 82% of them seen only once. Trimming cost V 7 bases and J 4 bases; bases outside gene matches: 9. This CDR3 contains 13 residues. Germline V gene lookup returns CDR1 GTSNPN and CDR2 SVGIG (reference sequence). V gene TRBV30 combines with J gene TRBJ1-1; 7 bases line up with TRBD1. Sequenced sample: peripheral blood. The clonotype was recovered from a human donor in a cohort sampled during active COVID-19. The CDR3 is CASNRGLVTEAFF. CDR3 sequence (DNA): TGTGCCTCCAACAGGGGCCTTGTCACTGAAGCTTTCTTT.